The rows below give T cell receptor beta chains drawn from one sample of a study of cytomegalovirus exposure and HLA in healthy donors. The method was immunoSEQ multiplex PCR; TCRdb's version includes in-frame clones alone and lacks a portion of them. The sample includes 95,000 or so clones, about four fifths of them seen just once. Sequenced input: PBMCs. The receptors here all came from an older woman in good health and CMV-seropositive. The CDR3 runs from the conserved cysteine through the conserved F or W. The D gene is left open where the match is weak. For some rows the clone size is stated as once, few or many, or as a class when expanded; others skip it.

TRBD2,TRBV11-3,TRBJ2-1,-,CASSLEGALGEGPYEQFF,TGTGCCAGCAGCTTAGAAGGGGCGTTGGGGGAGGGACCCTATGAGCAGTTCTTC
TRBD1,TRBV5-1,TRBJ1-6,-,CASSLTGFAGGSPLHF,TGCGCCAGCAGCTTAACAGGCTTCGCAGGGGGCTCACCCCTCCACTTT
TRBD2,TRBV6-6,TRBJ2-4,-,CASSYGDYIAKNIQYF,TGTGCCAGCAGTTACGGGGACTACATAGCCAAAAACATTCAGTACTTC
TRBD2,TRBV2,TRBJ2-7,-,CASSRNSGRGSEQYF,TGTGCCAGCAGCAGGAATAGCGGGAGAGGTTCCGAGCAGTACTTC
TRBD1,TRBV7-2,TRBJ2-1,-,CASSEDRGSYNEQFF,TGTGCCAGCAGCGAAGACAGGGGCTCCTACAATGAGCAGTTCTTC
-,TRBV5-5,TRBJ1-4,-,CASSPNVNPGEKLFF,TGTGCCAGCAGCCCAAACGTAAACCCGGGGGAAAAACTGTTTTTT
-,TRBV4-1,TRBJ1-5,-,CASSQAINQPQHF,TGCGCCAGCAGCCAAGCAATCAATCAGCCCCAGCATTTT
-,TRBV21-1,TRBJ1-5,once,CASSKVATGGNQPQHF,TGTGCCAGCAGCAAAGTGGCGACAGGTGGCAATCAGCCCCAGCATTTT
-,TRBV7-2,TRBJ2-7,-,CASSTTAYEQYF,TGTGCCAGCAGCACGACAGCATACGAGCAGTACTTC
TRBD1,TRBV5-1,TRBJ2-3,-,CASSAQQGVTDTQYF,TGCGCCAGCAGCGCACAACAGGGGGTCACAGATACGCAGTATTTT
-,TRBV21-1,TRBJ1-1,-,CASSKGIRGVNTEAFF,TGTGCCAGCAGCAAAGGTATACGGGGGGTGAACACTGAAGCTTTCTTT
-,TRBV5-4,TRBJ2-2,-,CASSLFLEELFF,TGTGCCAGCAGCTTGTTCCTAGAGGAGCTGTTTTTT
-,TRBV5-6,TRBJ2-7,-,CASSFAGDGYEQYF,TGTGCCAGCAGCTTTGCAGGGGATGGCTACGAGCAGTACTTC
TRBD2,TRBV7-2,TRBJ2-3,-,CASSLAGTSGSTDTQYF,TGTGCCAGCAGCTTAGCGGGGACTAGCGGGAGCACAGATACGCAGTATTTT
TRBD2,TRBV30,TRBJ2-3,once,CAWKAGGMLADTQYF,TGTGCCTGGAAAGCGGGAGGGATGTTGGCAGATACGCAGTATTTT
TRBD2,TRBV15,TRBJ2-7,-,CATSRDKGTSGSYEQYF,TGTGCCACCAGCAGAGATAAAGGGACTAGCGGCTCCTACGAGCAGTACTTC
-,TRBV5-1,TRBJ2-7,-,CASSFSFGSFYEQYF,TGCGCCAGCAGCTTTTCTTTTGGGAGTTTCTACGAGCAGTACTTC
TRBD1,TRBV29-1,TRBJ2-1,-,CSGLDRGAYNEQFF,TGCAGCGGACTAGACAGGGGGGCGTACAATGAGCAGTTCTTC
TRBD1,TRBV28,TRBJ1-3,-,CASSSPGTASSGNTIYF,TGTGCCAGCAGTTCCCCGGGGACAGCGAGCTCTGGAAACACCATATATTTT
TRBD1,TRBV5-6,TRBJ2-5,-,CASSWDRGSETQYF,TGTGCCAGCAGTTGGGACAGGGGGAGCGAGACCCAGTACTTC
-,TRBV5-6,TRBJ2-2,many,CASSSWVSGNTGELFF,TGTGCCAGCAGCTCCTGGGTTAGCGGAAACACCGGGGAGCTGTTTTTT
TRBD1,TRBV18,TRBJ1-2,-,CASSPAGQGVVVDGYTF,TGTGCCAGCTCACCAGCGGGACAGGGGGTTGTAGTTGATGGCTACACCTTC
TRBD2,TRBV14,TRBJ2-1,-,CASSPSGGRSYNEQFF,TGTGCCAGCAGCCCTTCTGGCGGGAGATCCTACAATGAGCAGTTCTTC
-,TRBV28,TRBJ1-5,-,CASSSTGWDSNQPQHF,TGTGCCAGCAGTAGTACAGGGTGGGATAGCAATCAGCCCCAGCATTTT
-,TRBV11-3,TRBJ1-1,-,CASSFTGGVTEAFF,TGTGCCAGCAGCTTTACCGGGGGAGTCACTGAAGCTTTCTTT
TRBD2,TRBV4-2,TRBJ2-7,-,CASSQDGTSGSYEQYF,TGTGCCAGCAGCCAAGATGGGACTAGCGGCTCCTACGAGCAGTACTTC
TRBD2,TRBV2,TRBJ2-1,-,CASSGPLYGRANEQFF,TGTGCCAGCAGTGGCCCCCTATACGGGAGGGCCAATGAGCAGTTCTTC
TRBD1,TRBV7-8,TRBJ2-7,-,CASSQVGQGYHEQYF,TGTGCCAGCAGCCAAGTAGGACAGGGCTACCACGAGCAGTACTTC
TRBD1,TRBV4-3,TRBJ2-5,-,CASSQDYGRGPRQLGTQYF,TGCGCCAGCAGCCAAGATTACGGCAGGGGGCCCCGCCAGCTTGGGACCCAGTACTTC
TRBD1,TRBV9,TRBJ1-2,-,CASSSRDRVNYGYTF,TGTGCCAGCAGCTCCAGGGACAGAGTTAACTATGGCTACACCTTC
TRBD1,TRBV18,TRBJ1-4,-,CASSRRDRATNEKLFF,TGTGCCAGCTCCCGCCGGGACAGAGCCACTAATGAAAAACTGTTTTTT
TRBD1,TRBV19,TRBJ1-5,-,CATWDRAQPQHF,TGTGCCACTTGGGACAGGGCCCAGCCCCAGCATTTT
-,TRBV7-3,TRBJ1-1,-,CASKRQPNTEAFF,TGTGCCAGCAAAAGACAGCCGAACACTGAAGCTTTCTTT
-,TRBV5-1,TRBJ1-2,-,CASSLGQPNGYTF,TGCGCCAGCAGCTTGGGACAGCCCAATGGCTACACCTTC
-,TRBV5-4,TRBJ1-2,few,CASSFETNYGYTF,TGTGCCAGCAGCTTCGAGACAAACTATGGCTACACCTTC
-,TRBV5-1,TRBJ2-6,-,CASSLVTPRSGANVLTF,TGCGCCAGCAGCTTGGTTACACCCCGCTCTGGGGCCAACGTCCTGACTTTC
TRBD2,TRBV10-1,TRBJ2-3,-,CASSGLAGNTDTQYF,TGCGCCAGCTCGGGACTAGCGGGAAATACAGATACGCAGTATTTT
TRBD2,TRBV9,TRBJ2-1,-,CASRAGGGSDEQFF,TGTGCCAGCAGGGCGGGAGGAGGGTCCGATGAGCAGTTCTTC
TRBD1,TRBV5-6,TRBJ2-7,-,CASSWGQGYLEQYF,TGTGCCAGCAGCTGGGGACAGGGCTATCTCGAGCAGTACTTC
-,TRBV30,TRBJ2-7,-,CAWKGRSSYEQYF,TGTGCCTGGAAAGGCCGGAGCTCCTACGAGCAGTACTTC
-,TRBV27,TRBJ1-1,-,CASSLEGGTEAFF,TGTGCCAGCAGTTTGGAAGGGGGCACTGAAGCTTTCTTT
TRBD1,TRBV5-1,TRBJ2-6,-,CASSPHRGGRSSGANVLTF,TGCGCCAGCAGCCCGCATCGAGGGGGCCGCAGCTCTGGGGCCAACGTCCTGACTTTC
-,TRBV4-3,TRBJ1-5,-,CASSQAYGGASQPQHF,TGCGCCAGCAGCCAAGCGTATGGGGGGGCGAGTCAGCCCCAGCATTTT
TRBD2,TRBV7-3,TRBJ2-1,-,CASSSVGTSGMDEQFF,TGTGCCAGCAGCTCGGTCGGGACTAGCGGGATGGATGAGCAGTTCTTC
TRBD1,TRBV11-2,TRBJ2-3,-,CASSLKGAGTQYF,TGTGCCAGCAGCTTGAAGGGGGCAGGGACGCAGTATTTT
-,TRBV4-3,TRBJ2-1,-,CASSRHSRANEQFF,TGCGCCAGCAGCCGGCACTCGAGGGCCAATGAGCAGTTCTTC
-,TRBV4-3,TRBJ2-7,-,CASSNRRGDEQYF,TGCGCCAGCAGCAACAGGAGAGGAGACGAGCAGTACTTC
-,TRBV5-4,TRBJ2-2,once,CASRSASGGLRTGELFF,TGTGCCAGCAGATCGGCTAGTGGTGGGTTACGCACCGGGGAGCTGTTTTTT
-,TRBV7-9,TRBJ2-7,-,CASSLGTGPYEQYF,TGTGCCAGCAGCTTAGGTACAGGCCCTTACGAGCAGTACTTC
TRBD2,TRBV27,TRBJ2-5,-,CASSTGFGLAEQETQYF,TGTGCCAGCAGTACAGGATTTGGACTAGCGGAACAAGAGACCCAGTACTTC
TRBD2,TRBV4-1,TRBJ2-3,-,CASSQETSGRARRTDTQYF,TGCGCCAGCAGCCAAGAGACTAGCGGGAGGGCCAGGAGGACAGATACGCAGTATTTT